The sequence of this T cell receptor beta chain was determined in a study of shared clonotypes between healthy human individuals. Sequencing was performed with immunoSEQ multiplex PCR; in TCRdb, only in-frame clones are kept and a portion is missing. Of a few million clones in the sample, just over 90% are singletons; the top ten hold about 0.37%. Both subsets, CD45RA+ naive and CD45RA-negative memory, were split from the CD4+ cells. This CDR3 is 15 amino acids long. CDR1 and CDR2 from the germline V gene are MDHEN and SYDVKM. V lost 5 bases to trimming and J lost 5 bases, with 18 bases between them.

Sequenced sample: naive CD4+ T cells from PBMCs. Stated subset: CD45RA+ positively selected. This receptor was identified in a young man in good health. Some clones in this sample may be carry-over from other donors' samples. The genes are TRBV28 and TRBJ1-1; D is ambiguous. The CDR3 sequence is CASSGPVGIGTEAFF. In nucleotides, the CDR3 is TGTGCCAGCAGTGGCCCAGTGGGGATCGGGACTGAAGCTTTCTTT.